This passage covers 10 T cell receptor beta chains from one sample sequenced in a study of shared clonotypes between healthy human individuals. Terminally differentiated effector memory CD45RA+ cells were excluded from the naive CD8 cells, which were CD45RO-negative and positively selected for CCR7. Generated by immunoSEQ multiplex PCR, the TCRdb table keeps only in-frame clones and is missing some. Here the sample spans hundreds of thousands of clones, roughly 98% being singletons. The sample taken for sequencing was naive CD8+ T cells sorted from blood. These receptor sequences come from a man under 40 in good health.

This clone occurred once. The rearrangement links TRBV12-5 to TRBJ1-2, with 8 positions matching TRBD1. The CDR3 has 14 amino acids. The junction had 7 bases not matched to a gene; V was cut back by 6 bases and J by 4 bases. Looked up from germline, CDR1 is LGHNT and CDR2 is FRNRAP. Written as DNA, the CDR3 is TGTGCTAGTGGGCCAGGGGGCTCGGGCTATGGCTACACCTTC. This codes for CASGPGGSGYGYTF. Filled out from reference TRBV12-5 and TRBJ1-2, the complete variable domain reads DARVTQTPRHKVTEMGQEVTMRCQPILGHNTVFWYRQTMMQGLELLAYFRNRAPLDDSGMPKDRFSAEMPDATLATLKIQPSEPRDSAVYFCASGPGGSGYGYTFGSGTRLTVV.

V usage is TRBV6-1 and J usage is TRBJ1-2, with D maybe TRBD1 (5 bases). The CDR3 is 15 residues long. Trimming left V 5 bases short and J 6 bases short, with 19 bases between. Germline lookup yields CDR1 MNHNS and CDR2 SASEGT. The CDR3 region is CASSPTGPLGHGYTF. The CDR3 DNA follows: TGTGCCAGCAGTCCTACAGGACCTCTAGGGCATGGCTACACCTTC.

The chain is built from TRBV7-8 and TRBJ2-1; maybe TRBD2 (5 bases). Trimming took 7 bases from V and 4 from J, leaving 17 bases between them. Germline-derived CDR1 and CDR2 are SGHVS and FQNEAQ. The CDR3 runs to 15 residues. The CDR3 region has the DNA TGTGCCAGCACCCTTAGCGAGGGCCCATACAATGAGCAGTTCTTC. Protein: CASTLSEGPYNEQFF.

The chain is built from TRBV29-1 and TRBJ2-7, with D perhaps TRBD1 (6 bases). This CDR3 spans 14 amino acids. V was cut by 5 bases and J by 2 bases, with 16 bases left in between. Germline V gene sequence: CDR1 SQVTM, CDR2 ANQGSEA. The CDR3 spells CSVHTTGATYEQYF. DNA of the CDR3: TGCAGCGTTCACACGACAGGAGCGACCTACGAGCAGTACTTC.

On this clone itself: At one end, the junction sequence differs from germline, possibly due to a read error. CDR3 nucleotides: TGTGCTAGCAGCTTTGCTCGGGAGGGCGGATTGGGGGTGCAGTTCTTC. It is translated as CASSFAREGGLGVQFF. The chain couples TRBV7-7 to TRBJ2-1, with TRBD2 matching 8 bases. Per the germline V gene, CDR1 is SSHAT and CDR2 is FNYEAQ (reference sequence). The CDR3 contains 16 residues.

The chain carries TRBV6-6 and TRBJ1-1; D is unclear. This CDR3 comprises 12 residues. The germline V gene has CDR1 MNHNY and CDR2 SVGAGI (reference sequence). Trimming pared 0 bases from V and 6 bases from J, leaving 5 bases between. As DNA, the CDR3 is TGTGCCAGCAGTTACTCGATATCTGAAGCTTTCTTT. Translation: CASSYSISEAFF.

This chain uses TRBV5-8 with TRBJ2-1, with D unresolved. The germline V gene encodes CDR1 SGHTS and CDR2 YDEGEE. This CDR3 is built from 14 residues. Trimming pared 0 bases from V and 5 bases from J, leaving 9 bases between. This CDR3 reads CASSLEGPNNEQFF. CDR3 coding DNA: TGTGCCAGCAGCTTGGAAGGGCCAAACAATGAGCAGTTCTTC.

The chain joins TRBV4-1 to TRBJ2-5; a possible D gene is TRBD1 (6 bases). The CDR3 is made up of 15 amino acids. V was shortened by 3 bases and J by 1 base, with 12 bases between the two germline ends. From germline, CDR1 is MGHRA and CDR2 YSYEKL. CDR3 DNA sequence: TGCGCCAGCAGCCACCCCGGACAGCGCCAAGAGACCCAGTACTTC. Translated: CASSHPGQRQETQYF.

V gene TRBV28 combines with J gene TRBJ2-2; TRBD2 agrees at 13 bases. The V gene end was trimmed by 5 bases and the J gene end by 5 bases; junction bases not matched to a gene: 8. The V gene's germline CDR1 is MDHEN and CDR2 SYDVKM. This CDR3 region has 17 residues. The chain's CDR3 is CASSLWTSGRGTGELFF. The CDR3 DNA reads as TGTGCCAGCAGTCTCTGGACTAGCGGGAGAGGGACCGGGGAGCTGTTTTTT.

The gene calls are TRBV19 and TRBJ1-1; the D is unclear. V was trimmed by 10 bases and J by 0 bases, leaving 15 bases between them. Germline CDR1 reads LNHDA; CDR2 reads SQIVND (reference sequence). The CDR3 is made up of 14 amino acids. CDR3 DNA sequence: TGTGCCACCACCTGGAACGGTATGAACACTGAAGCTTTCTTT. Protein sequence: CATTWNGMNTEAFF.